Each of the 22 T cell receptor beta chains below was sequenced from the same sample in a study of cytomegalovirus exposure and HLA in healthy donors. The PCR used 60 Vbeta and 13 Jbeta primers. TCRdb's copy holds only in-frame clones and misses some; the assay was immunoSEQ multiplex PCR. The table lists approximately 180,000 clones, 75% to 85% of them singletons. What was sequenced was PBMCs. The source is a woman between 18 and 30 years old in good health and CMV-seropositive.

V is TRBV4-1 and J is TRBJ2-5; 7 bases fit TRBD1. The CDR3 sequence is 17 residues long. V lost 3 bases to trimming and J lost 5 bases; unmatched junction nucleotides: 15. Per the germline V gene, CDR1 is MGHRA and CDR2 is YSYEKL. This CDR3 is CASSHPLRGRLDETQYF. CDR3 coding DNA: TGCGCCAGCAGCCACCCCTTGAGGGGGCGGTTAGACGAGACCCAGTACTTC.

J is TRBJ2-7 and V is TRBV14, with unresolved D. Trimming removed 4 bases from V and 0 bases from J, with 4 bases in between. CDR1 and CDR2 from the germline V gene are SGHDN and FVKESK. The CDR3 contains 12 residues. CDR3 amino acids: CASSLSSYEQYF. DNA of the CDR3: TGTGCCAGCAGCCTTAGCTCCTACGAGCAGTACTTC.

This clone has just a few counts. CDR3 region: CASSWDRGRYEQYF. The CDR3 region has the DNA TGCGCCAGCAGCTGGGACAGGGGCCGGTACGAGCAGTACTTC. This rearrangement joins TRBV5-1 to TRBJ2-7; 10 positions agree with TRBD1. Germline CDR1 SGHRS, CDR2 YFSETQ. Trimming removed 3 bases from V and 4 bases from J; junction bases left unmatched: 4. The CDR3 extends over 14 amino acids.

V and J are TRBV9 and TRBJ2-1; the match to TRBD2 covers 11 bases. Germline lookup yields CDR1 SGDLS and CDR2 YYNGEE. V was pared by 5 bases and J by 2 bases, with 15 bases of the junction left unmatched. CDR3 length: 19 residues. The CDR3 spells CASSLSSGGAGNAYNEQFF. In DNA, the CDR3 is TGTGCCAGCAGTCTAAGTAGCGGGGGGGCCGGCAACGCCTACAATGAGCAGTTCTTC.

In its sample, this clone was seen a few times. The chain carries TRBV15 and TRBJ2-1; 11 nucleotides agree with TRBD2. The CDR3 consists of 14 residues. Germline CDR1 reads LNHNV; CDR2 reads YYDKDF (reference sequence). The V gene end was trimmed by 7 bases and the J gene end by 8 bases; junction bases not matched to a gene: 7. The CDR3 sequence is CATKLAGGFDEQFF. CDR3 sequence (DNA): TGTGCCACCAAGCTAGCGGGGGGATTCGATGAGCAGTTCTTC.

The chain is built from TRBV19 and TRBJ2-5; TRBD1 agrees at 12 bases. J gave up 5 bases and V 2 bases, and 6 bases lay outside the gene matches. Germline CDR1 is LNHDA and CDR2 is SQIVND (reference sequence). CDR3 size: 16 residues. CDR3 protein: CASSITGTGGSETQYF. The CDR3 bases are TGTGCCAGTAGTATAACGGGGACAGGGGGCTCTGAGACCCAGTACTTC.

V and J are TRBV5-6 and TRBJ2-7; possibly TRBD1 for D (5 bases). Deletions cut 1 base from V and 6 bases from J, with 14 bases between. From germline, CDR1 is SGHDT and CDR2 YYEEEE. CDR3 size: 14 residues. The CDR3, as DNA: TGTGCCAGCAGCTTGATGGATAGGGGCGGCGAGCAGTACTTC. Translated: CASSLMDRGGEQYF.

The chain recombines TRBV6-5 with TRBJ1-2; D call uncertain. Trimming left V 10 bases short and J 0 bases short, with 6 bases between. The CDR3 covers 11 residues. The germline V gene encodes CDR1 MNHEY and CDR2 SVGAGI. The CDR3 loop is CATSANYGYTF. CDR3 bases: TGTGCCACGAGTGCTAACTATGGCTACACCTTC.

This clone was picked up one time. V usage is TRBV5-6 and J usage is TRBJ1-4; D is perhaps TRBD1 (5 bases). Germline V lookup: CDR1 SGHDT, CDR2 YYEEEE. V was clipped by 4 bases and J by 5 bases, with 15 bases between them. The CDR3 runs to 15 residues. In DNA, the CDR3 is TGTGCCAGCAGCCCAGGCGGGGACGACAATGAAAAACTGTTTTTT. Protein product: CASSPGGDDNEKLFF.

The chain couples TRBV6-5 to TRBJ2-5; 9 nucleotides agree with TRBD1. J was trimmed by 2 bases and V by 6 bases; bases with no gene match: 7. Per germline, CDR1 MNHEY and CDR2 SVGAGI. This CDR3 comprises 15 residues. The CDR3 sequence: CASSEWGQGQETQYF. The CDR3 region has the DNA TGTGCCAGCAGCGAATGGGGACAGGGACAAGAGACCCAGTACTTC.

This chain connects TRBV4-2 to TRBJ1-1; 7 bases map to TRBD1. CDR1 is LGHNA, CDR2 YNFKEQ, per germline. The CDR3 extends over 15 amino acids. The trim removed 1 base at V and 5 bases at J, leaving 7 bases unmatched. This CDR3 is CASSQAEGARTEAFF. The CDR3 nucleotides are TGTGCCAGCAGCCAAGCGGAGGGGGCGCGGACTGAAGCTTTCTTT.

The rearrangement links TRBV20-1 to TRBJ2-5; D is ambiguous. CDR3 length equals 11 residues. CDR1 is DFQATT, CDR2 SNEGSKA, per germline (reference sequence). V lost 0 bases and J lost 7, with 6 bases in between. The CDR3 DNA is TGCAGTGCTAGAGATCAATTGACCCAGTACTTC. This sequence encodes CSARDQLTQYF.

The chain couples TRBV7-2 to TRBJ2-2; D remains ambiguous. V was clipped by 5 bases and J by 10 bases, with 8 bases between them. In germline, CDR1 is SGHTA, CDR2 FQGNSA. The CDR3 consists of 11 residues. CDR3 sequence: CASSPQLELFF. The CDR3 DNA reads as TGTGCCAGCAGCCCTCAACTGGAGCTGTTTTTT. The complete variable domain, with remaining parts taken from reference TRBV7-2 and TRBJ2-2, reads GAGVSQSPSNKVTEKGKDVELRCDPISGHTALYWYRQSLGQGLEFLIYFQGNSAPDKSGLPSDRFSAERTGGSVSTLTIQRTQQEDSAVYLCASSPQLELFFGEGSRLTVL.

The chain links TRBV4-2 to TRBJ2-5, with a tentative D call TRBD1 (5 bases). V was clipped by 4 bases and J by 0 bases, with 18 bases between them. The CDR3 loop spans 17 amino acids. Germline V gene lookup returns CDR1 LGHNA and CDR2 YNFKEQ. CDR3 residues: CASSRRWGLLDQETQYF. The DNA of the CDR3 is TGTGCCAGCAGCCGGCGATGGGGCCTTTTAGACCAAGAGACCCAGTACTTC.

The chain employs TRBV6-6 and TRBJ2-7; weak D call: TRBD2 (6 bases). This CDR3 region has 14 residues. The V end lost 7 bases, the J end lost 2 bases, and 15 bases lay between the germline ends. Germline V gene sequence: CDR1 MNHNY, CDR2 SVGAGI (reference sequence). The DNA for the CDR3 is TGTGCCAGCACTAAGGGACTCCCAACCTACGAGCAGTACTTC. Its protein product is CASTKGLPTYEQYF.

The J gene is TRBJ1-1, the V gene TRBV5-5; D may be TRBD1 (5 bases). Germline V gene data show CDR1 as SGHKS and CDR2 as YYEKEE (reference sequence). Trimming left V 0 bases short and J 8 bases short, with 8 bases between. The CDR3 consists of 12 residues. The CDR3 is CASSLEGSEAFF. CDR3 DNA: TGTGCCAGCAGCTTGGAGGGGTCAGAAGCTTTCTTT.

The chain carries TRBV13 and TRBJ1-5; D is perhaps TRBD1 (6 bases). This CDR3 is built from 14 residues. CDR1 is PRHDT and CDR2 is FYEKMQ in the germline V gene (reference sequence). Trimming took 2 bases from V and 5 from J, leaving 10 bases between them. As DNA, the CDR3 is TGTGCCAGCAGCTTAAAGACAGGAGATCAGCCCCAGCATTTT. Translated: CASSLKTGDQPQHF.

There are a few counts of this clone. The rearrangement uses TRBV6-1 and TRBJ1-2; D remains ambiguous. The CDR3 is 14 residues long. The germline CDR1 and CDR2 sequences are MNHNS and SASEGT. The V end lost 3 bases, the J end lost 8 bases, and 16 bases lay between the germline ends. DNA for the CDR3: TGTGCCAGCAGTGACCGCTTTGAGTCGGGAGGCTACACCTTC. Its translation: CASSDRFESGGYTF.

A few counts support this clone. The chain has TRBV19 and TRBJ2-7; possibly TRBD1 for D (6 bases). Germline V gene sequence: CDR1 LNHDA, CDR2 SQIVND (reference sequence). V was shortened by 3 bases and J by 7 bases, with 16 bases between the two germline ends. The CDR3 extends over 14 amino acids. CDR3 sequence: CASSIRDVRGEQYF. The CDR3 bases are TGTGCCAGTAGTATCCGGGACGTCAGGGGAGAGCAGTACTTC.

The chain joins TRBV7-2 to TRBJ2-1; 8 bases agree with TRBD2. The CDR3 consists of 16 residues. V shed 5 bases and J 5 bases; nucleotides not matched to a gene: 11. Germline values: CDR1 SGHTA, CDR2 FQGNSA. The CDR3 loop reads CASSPTLSGGNNEQFF. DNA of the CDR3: TGTGCCAGCAGCCCTACCTTAAGCGGGGGTAACAATGAGCAGTTCTTC. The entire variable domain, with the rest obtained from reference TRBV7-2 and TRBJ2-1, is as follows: GAGVSQSPSNKVTEKGKDVELRCDPISGHTALYWYRQSLGQGLEFLIYFQGNSAPDKSGLPSDRFSAERTGGSVSTLTIQRTQQEDSAVYLCASSPTLSGGNNEQFFGPGTRLTVL.

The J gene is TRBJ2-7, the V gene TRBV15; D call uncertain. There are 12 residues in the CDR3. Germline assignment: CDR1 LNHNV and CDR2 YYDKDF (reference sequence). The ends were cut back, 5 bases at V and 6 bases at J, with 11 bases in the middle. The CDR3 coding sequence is TGTGCCACCAGCGGCAGCGCTACCGAGCAGTACTTC. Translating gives CATSGSATEQYF.

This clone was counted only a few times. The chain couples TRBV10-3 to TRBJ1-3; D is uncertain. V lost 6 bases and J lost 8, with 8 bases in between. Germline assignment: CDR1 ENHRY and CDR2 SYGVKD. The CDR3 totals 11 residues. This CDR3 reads CAIRRADTIYF. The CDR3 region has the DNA TGTGCCATCAGGAGAGCGGACACCATATATTTT.